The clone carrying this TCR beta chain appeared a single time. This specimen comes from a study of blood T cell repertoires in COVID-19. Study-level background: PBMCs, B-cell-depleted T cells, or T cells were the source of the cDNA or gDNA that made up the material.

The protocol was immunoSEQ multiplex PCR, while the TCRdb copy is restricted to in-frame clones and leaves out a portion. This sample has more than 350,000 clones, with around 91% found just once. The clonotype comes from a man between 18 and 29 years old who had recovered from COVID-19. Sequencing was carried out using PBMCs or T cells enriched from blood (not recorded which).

The CDR3: CASSQVRTRDTQYF. DNA for the CDR3: TGCGCCAGCAGCCAAGTGCGGACTAGAGATACGCAGTATTTT. The V and J genes are TRBV4-3 and TRBJ2-3, with TRBD2 identical over 7 bases. This CDR3 region has 14 residues. J lost 5 bases, V lost 1 base, and 3 bases had no gene match. CDR1 and CDR2 (germline): LGHNA, YSLEER.